The entry that follows covers one T cell receptor (beta chain) sequence. Its target is unknown. The sample originates from a study of OX40 agonist ivuxolimab in advanced cancers. Study context: Ivuxolimab was administered intravenously to patients at 0.01 to 10 mg/kg every 2 weeks. The study's findings and limits: Researchers did not establish what antigens the expanded peripheral T cells target.

Patients were ruled out by autoimmune disease history or systemic immunosuppression. This CDR3 spans 11 amino acids. Germline values: CDR1 MNHEY, CDR2 SVGAGI. The V gene lost 5 bases and the J gene lost 7 bases, with 6 bases spanning the gap. Assay used: immunoSEQ multiplex PCR; TCRdb lists only in-frame clones, some missing. The sample has fewer than 55,000 clones, approximately 80% seen once; the top ten hold 5.5% to 7%. The receptor comes from an adult with an advanced solid tumor such as melanoma, head and neck, liver or kidney cancer. The source material was CD4+ or CD8+ T cells sorted from blood, sampled in a trial of the OX40 agonist ivuxolimab. The chain employs TRBV6-5 and TRBJ1-5, with D unresolved. CDR3 amino acids: CASSETQPQHF. The CDR3 bases are TGTGCCAGCAGTGAAACCCAGCCCCAGCATTTT.